The present TCR beta chain was sequenced within a study of cytomegalovirus exposure and HLA in healthy donors. Broader study findings: Reportedly, TCR beta sequences accurately predicted HLA-A and HLA-B alleles in most subjects. It emerged from a later analysis that several of the most significant clusters appeared to be linked to common viral pathogens. With DRB1 most and HLA-C fewest, TCR association rates differed between HLA loci in a later analysis. Later analysis reportedly placed an Asian-associated ancestry cluster below the approximately 650-donor mean in N-insertions.

Vbeta (60) and Jbeta (13) primers were used in the PCR. Sequencing used immunoSEQ multiplex PCR; TCRdb keeps in-frame clones, though not all of them. The table records tens of thousands of clones, roughly 63% of them present only once. This CDR3 has 13 amino acids. The V end was cut by 4 bases, the J end by 4 bases, with 11 bases between. Germline V gene sequence: CDR1 MNHEY, CDR2 SMNVEV (reference sequence). This clone was seen a single time. Antigen unknown. This TCR derives from a woman in her thirties in good health and CMV-seronegative. This chain connects TRBV27 to TRBJ2-7; D gene ambiguous. Source material: PBMCs. In nucleotides, the CDR3 is TGTGCCAGCAGTTATGGGCAGATTTACGAGCAGTACTTC. This codes for CASSYGQIYEQYF.